This T cell receptor beta chain was identified during a study of identical twins. Germline CDR1 is DFQATT and CDR2 is SNEGSKA (reference sequence). V gave up 5 bases and J gave up 2 bases, with 13 bases separating them. The CDR3 has 13 residues. Study results and caveats: Out-of-frame beta chain sequences displayed weaker excess sharing between twins. Partial confounding of zero-insertion analyses by invariant MAIT and iNKT cells was possible.

For this clonotype: The target antigen is unknown.

A universal primer binding site was introduced by template switching. The final cDNA contained unique molecular identifiers. Each CDR3 protein is one row after TCRdb ran MiXCR on the 5' RACE reads. The repertoire holds 450,000 or so distinct CDR3 sequences, with approximately 15% as singletons. These data were likewise used in another study, on yellow fever vaccine responses in identical twins.

The source material was CD4+ T cells sorted from blood. V usage is TRBV20-1 and J usage is TRBJ2-7; no reliable D call. The clonotype originates from a woman in her late teens or twenties in good health. This CDR3 reads CSAVNVGTYEQYF. CDR3 DNA: TGCAGTGCTGTGAATGTCGGCACCTACGAGCAGTACTTC.